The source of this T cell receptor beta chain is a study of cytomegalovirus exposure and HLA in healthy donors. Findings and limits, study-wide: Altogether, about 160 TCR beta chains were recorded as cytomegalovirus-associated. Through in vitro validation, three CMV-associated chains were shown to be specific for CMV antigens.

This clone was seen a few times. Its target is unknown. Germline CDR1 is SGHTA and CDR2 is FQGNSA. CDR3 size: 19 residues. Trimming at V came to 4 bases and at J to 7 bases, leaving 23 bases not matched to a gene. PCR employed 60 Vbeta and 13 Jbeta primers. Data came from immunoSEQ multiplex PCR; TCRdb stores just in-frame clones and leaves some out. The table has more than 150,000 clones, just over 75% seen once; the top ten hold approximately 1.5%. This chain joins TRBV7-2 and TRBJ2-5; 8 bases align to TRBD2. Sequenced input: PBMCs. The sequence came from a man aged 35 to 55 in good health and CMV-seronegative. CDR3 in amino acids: CASSSPGGGKSGSRLTQYF. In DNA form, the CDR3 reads TGTGCCAGCAGCTCCCCGGGGGGTGGTAAAAGCGGGAGCCGGCTGACCCAGTACTTC.